The T cell receptor (beta chain) described here comes from a study of T-cell reconstitution after alpha-beta-depleted transplantation in children. This CDR3 is built from 15 residues. The V gene end was trimmed by 3 bases and the J gene end by 6 bases; junction bases not matched to a gene: 5. Per the germline V gene, CDR1 is LGHNA and CDR2 is YNFKEQ. Construction of the TCRbeta library involved unique molecular identifiers. TCRdb re-called the PCR reads with MiXCR, one entry per CDR3 protein. In the table there are approximately 420,000 distinct CDR3 sequences, about 11% of which are singletons. The chain uses TRBV4-2 and TRBJ1-5; 10 nucleotides agree with TRBD1. This clonotype was sampled from a human donor who donated a stem cell graft to a child with acute myeloid leukemia. The input for sequencing was PBMCs from the stem cell graft donor, taken from the stem cell graft. CDR3: CASSHGQGVGQPQHF. In nucleotides, the CDR3 is TGTGCCAGCAGCCACGGACAGGGGGTAGGTCAGCCCCAGCATTTT.